This entry lists 18 T cell receptor beta chains sequenced from one sample in a study of human T cells and chemical hapten exposure. Time point indicated: pre-sensitization, week 0. The treatment is: therapeutic diphenylcyclopropenone sensitization with weekly scalp DPC. TCRdb ran MiXCR on the RACE reads and lists one entry per CDR3 protein. The sample yields under 100,000 distinct CDR3 sequences, about 8% seen once. This sample comprised whole blood, obtained in connection with sensitization to the hapten diphenylcyclopropenone (DPC). These receptors were collected from a middle-aged man with alopecia areata. Some clones in this sample may be carry-over from other donors' samples.

This clonotype was seen repeatedly, ten times or more. CDR3 DNA sequence: TGTGCCAGCAGTTTTGCTCAGCTGAACACCGGGGAGCTGTTTTTT. Residues: CASSFAQLNTGELFF. The J gene is TRBJ2-2, the V gene TRBV6-5, with unresolved D. This CDR3 is 15 amino acids long. Germline V lookup: CDR1 MNHEY, CDR2 SVGAGI. V was pared by 4 bases and J by 1 base, with 10 bases between.

This chain's CDR3 is CASSYSGFSGANVLTF. Here the CDR3 DNA reads TGTGCCAGCAGTTATAGCGGATTCTCTGGGGCCAACGTCCTGACTTTC. V usage is TRBV28 and J usage is TRBJ2-6, with D maybe TRBD2 (6 bases). The CDR3 sequence is 16 residues long. V lost 4 bases, J lost 0 bases, and 10 bases lay in between. The germline gives CDR1 MDHEN, CDR2 SYDVKM.

The chain links TRBV27 to TRBJ2-3; 9 positions agree with TRBD1. The CDR3 is 17 residues long. With V trimmed by 6 bases and J by 3 bases, 13 bases remained unmatched. Germline loops: CDR1 MNHEY, CDR2 SMNVEV (reference sequence). CDR3 in DNA: TGTGCCAGCAGCCGTATCCTAGGACAGGGGACGACAGATACGCAGTATTTT. It translates to CASSRILGQGTTDTQYF.

This clonotype was counted ten times or more. The chain uses TRBV12-3 or TRBV12-4 and TRBJ2-6; no definite D call. The ends were cut back, 7 bases at V and 1 base at J, with 5 bases in the middle. The CDR3 totals 13 residues. The chain's CDR3 is CASTQSGANVLTF. CDR3 in DNA: TGTGCCAGCACCCAATCTGGGGCCAACGTCCTGACTTTC.

The V gene is TRBV20-1, the J gene TRBJ2-7; 7 bases map to TRBD1. The V gene's germline CDR1 is DFQATT and CDR2 SNEGSKA (reference sequence). Unmatched junction bases numbered 3, after V lost 0 bases and J lost 4 bases. CDR3 length: 13 residues. Here the CDR3 reads CSARDRGKYEQYF. The CDR3 region has the DNA TGCAGTGCTAGAGACAGGGGGAAATACGAGCAGTACTTC.

This clonotype has ten or more counts. The chain combines TRBV9 with TRBJ2-3, with D uncertain. Germline CDR1 reads SGDLS; CDR2 reads YYNGEE. This CDR3 comprises 14 residues. V lost 0 bases and J 4 bases, leaving 9 bases between the germline ends. The CDR3 region has the DNA TGTGCCAGCAGCGTAGAGATTCGGGCAGATACGCAGTATTTT. This gives the protein CASSVEIRADTQYF.

This clonotype came up a few times. J is TRBJ1-1 and V is TRBV7-8; D gene uncertain. The CDR3 loop spans 15 amino acids. Between the trimmed V and J ends, which lost 1 base and 0 bases, there was a span of 9 bases. Germline lookup yields CDR1 SGHVS and CDR2 FQNEAQ. The CDR3 bases are TGTGCCAGCAGCTTAGATCCGCTCATGAACACTGAAGCTTTCTTT. Its protein is CASSLDPLMNTEAFF.

This clonotype was detected ten times or more. The rearrangement links TRBV7-2 to TRBJ2-7, with TRBD2 matching over 7 bases. V lost 0 bases, J lost 6 bases, and 11 bases stayed unmatched. The germline CDR1 and CDR2 sequences are SGHTA and FQGNSA. The CDR3 length is 16 residues. DNA of the CDR3: TGTGCCAGCAGCTTAGCCGGGGGGACTTCGGCCCTCGAGCAGTACGTC. Its translation: CASSLAGGTSALEQYV.

The rearrangement links TRBV14 to TRBJ2-4; 13 bases align to TRBD2. V trimming: 4 bases; J trimming: 1 base; junction bases outside the gene matches: 7. The CDR3 runs 18 residues. From germline, CDR1 is SGHDN and CDR2 FVKESK. CDR3: CASSPGLAGVGAKNIQYF. CDR3 bases: TGTGCCAGCAGCCCTGGACTAGCGGGAGTTGGGGCCAAAAACATTCAGTACTTC.

The chain links TRBV30 to TRBJ2-2, with 8 bases that match TRBD2. This CDR3 region has 13 residues. Losses at the gene ends were 8 bases for V and 0 bases for J; bases not matched to a gene: 2. Germline V gives CDR1 GTSNPN, CDR2 SVGIG (reference sequence). The CDR3 coding sequence is TGTGCCAAAGCGGGAGCGAACACCGGGGAGCTGTTTTTT. Amino acid sequence: CAKAGANTGELFF.

Worth noting for this clonotype: A much larger clone sits a single nucleotide away, making a read error possible. J is TRBJ2-5 and V is TRBV27; 12 bases agree with TRBD2. The CDR3 consists of 18 residues. Per germline, CDR1 MNHEY and CDR2 SMNVEV (reference sequence). CDR3 nucleotides: TGTGCCAGAAGTTTATCGTCGCGACTAGCGGGAGTAAGAGAGACCCAGTACTTC. This encodes CARSLSSRLAGVRETQYF.

The chain has TRBV29-1 and TRBJ2-3; the match to TRBD1 covers 7 bases. The V segment lost 0 bases and the J segment 1 base; nucleotides outside the gene matches: 1. The CDR3 loop spans 14 amino acids. Per the germline V gene, CDR1 is SQVTM and CDR2 is ANQGSEA. The DNA for the CDR3 is TGCAGCGTTGAAGATGGGACAGGCACAGATACGCAGTATTTT. Amino acids: CSVEDGTGTDTQYF.

Turning to this clonotype: A single base separates this from a much larger clone, so it may be a read error. The chain carries TRBV29-1 and TRBJ1-4; TRBD1 agrees at 8 bases. Germline loops: CDR1 SQVTM, CDR2 ANQGSEA. The length of the CDR3 is 12 residues. Trimming cost V 6 bases and J 10 bases; bases outside gene matches: 7. The CDR3 protein is CSVGQGGGKLFF. CDR3 in DNA: TGCAGCGTAGGACAGGGCGGAGGAAAACTGTTTTTT.

This clonotype was detected a few times. The chain recombines TRBV7-9 with TRBJ2-3; 11 bases are a match to TRBD2. Trimming cost V 3 bases and J 0 bases; bases outside gene matches: 2. This CDR3 is built from 16 residues. Germline CDR1 SEHNR, CDR2 FQNEAQ (reference sequence). The CDR3 sequence: CASSLRLAGSTDTQYF. CDR3 coding DNA: TGTGCCAGCAGCTTGCGACTAGCGGGAAGCACAGATACGCAGTATTTT.

This clonotype was seen many times. The chain employs TRBV30 and TRBJ1-1; D ambiguous. The CDR3 spans 13 residues. Between the trimmed V and J ends, which lost 2 bases and 0 bases, there was a span of 7 bases. CDR1 and CDR2 (germline): GTSNPN, SVGIG (reference sequence). CDR3 residues: CAWSPGMNTEAFF. As DNA, the CDR3 is TGTGCCTGGAGTCCCGGGATGAACACTGAAGCTTTCTTT.

This clonotype came up many times. The rearrangement joins TRBV6-1 to TRBJ1-6; no definite D call. Germline lookup yields CDR1 MNHNS and CDR2 SASEGT. The CDR3 length is 13 residues. The V end was cut by 10 bases, the J end by 12 bases, with 19 bases between. The CDR3 bases are TGTGCCACTCATCCGGGCAGTGGATTACCCCTCCACTTT. It codes for CATHPGSGLPLHF.

The genes are TRBV7-9 and TRBJ2-1; 11 bases are shared with TRBD2. The J segment lost 6 bases and the V segment lost 6 bases, leaving 4 bases of the junction unmatched. The CDR3 is 14 amino acids. The germline V gene encodes CDR1 SEHNR and CDR2 FQNEAQ (reference sequence). Here the CDR3 reads CASSPSGRSNEQFF. For the CDR3, the DNA is TGTGCCAGCAGTCCTAGCGGGAGGAGCAATGAGCAGTTCTTC.

This clonotype was observed many times. The chain carries TRBV20-1 and TRBJ2-3, with D possibly being TRBD2 (7 bases). CDR1 is DFQATT and CDR2 is SNEGSKA in the germline V gene (reference sequence). The CDR3 is made up of 12 amino acids. The V gene lost 4 bases and the J gene lost 5 bases, with 10 bases spanning the gap. The CDR3 nucleotides read TGCAGTGCTAAAAGGGGGGGAGATACGCAGTATTTT. Residues: CSAKRGGDTQYF.